This entry describes one TCR beta chain. The antigen is undetermined. V lost 5 bases, J lost 4 bases, and 5 bases stayed unmatched. The CDR3 covers 14 residues. The germline V gene encodes CDR1 DFQATT and CDR2 SNEGSKA (reference sequence). Using RNA transcripts as the source, TCR beta CDR3 regions were amplified. The HTBI primer set was used in a first-round RT-PCR of the TCR CDR3. In TCRdb, the multiplex PCR reads were re-called with MiXCR into one record per CDR3 protein. The table has fewer than 700,000 distinct CDR3 sequences, under 20% seen once. These data belong to a study of T cells in Graves' hyperthyroidism and ophthalmopathy. Regarding the study as a whole: Ophthalmopathy was model-predicted a median about 6 months pre-onset.

Sample: blood. The TCR was taken from a young woman with Graves' ophthalmopathy. The V gene is TRBV20-1, the J gene TRBJ2-1; TRBD2 agrees at 10 bases. CDR3 loop: CSASRTSGYNEQFF. The CDR3 coding sequence is TGCAGTGCTTCGCGGACTAGCGGATACAATGAGCAGTTCTTC.